The 18 T cell receptor beta chains below were found in one sample sequenced in a study of T cell repertoires in cytomegalovirus infection. TCRdb analysed the reads with MiXCR anew, one entry per CDR3 protein. This sample has approximately 630,000 distinct CDR3 sequences, with 20% to 25% found just once. The sequenced sample was CD8+ T cells from PBMCs. The source of these receptors is a human donor in good health (CMV status not recorded). Some clones in this sample may be carry-over from other donors' samples.

This chain uses TRBV27 with TRBJ1-2, with TRBD1 matching over 10 bases. V trimming: 2 bases; J trimming: 4 bases; junction bases outside the gene matches: 4. The CDR3 length is 15 residues. The V gene's germline CDR1 is MNHEY and CDR2 SMNVEV (reference sequence). The DNA of the CDR3 is TGTGCCAGCAGTTTAAGGGACAGGGGTGGCTATGGCTACACCTTC. Its protein product is CASSLRDRGGYGYTF.

V and J are TRBV7-9 and TRBJ2-5, with D maybe TRBD2 (5 bases). Trimming left V 7 bases short and J 5 bases short, with 14 bases between. CDR3 size: 13 residues. The germline V gene encodes CDR1 SEHNR and CDR2 FQNEAQ (reference sequence). CDR3 sequence: CASMGARRETQYF. CDR3 in DNA: TGTGCCAGCATGGGAGCTAGAAGGGAGACCCAGTACTTC.

This clonotype was observed many times. This rearrangement joins TRBV7-2 to TRBJ2-5, with D perhaps TRBD1 (6 bases). Germline values: CDR1 SGHTA, CDR2 FQGNSA. The length of the CDR3 is 15 residues. V lost 4 bases, J lost 3 bases, and 15 bases lay in between. The CDR3 spells CASSSPRGGEETQYF. The CDR3 DNA reads TGTGCCAGCAGCTCCCCCCGTGGGGGCGAAGAGACCCAGTACTTC.

This clonotype was seen more than once but under ten times. V is TRBV24-1 and J is TRBJ2-5; D may be TRBD1 (6 bases). Germline values: CDR1 KGHDR, CDR2 SFDVKD. V lost 1 base and J 0 bases, leaving 11 bases between the germline ends. This CDR3 is 16 amino acids long. CDR3 DNA: TGTGCCACCAGTGATTTAGCGACAGGATACCAAGAGACCCAGTACTTC. It codes for CATSDLATGYQETQYF.

The chain uses TRBV12-3 or TRBV12-4 and TRBJ2-2, with 7 bases that match TRBD1. Trimming removed 3 bases from V and 1 base from J; junction bases left unmatched: 2. The CDR3 totals 15 residues. CDR3 in amino acids: CASSLGTVNTGELFF. DNA for the CDR3: TGTGCCAGCAGTTTGGGGACAGTGAACACCGGGGAGCTGTTTTTT.

The chain joins TRBV12-3 or TRBV12-4 to TRBJ2-7, with 8 bases that match TRBD2. The CDR3 length is 15 residues. V was clipped by 4 bases and J by 3 bases; unmatched bases: 8. The CDR3 spells CASSYRGTSVYEQYF. CDR3 nucleotides: TGTGCCAGCAGTTACCGTGGGACTAGTGTCTACGAGCAGTACTTC.

About this clonotype: One end of the junction does not line up with germline, which may come from a read error. The chain links TRBV28 to TRBJ2-4, with 12 bases lining up with TRBD1. The CDR3 consists of 12 residues. Germline-derived CDR1 and CDR2 are MDHEN and SYDVKM. The CDR3 region is CASSFSGQGALF. In DNA form, the CDR3 reads TGTGCCAGCAGTTTCTCGGGACAGGGGGCCCTCTTC.

The table lists this clonotype with many counts. The V gene is TRBV7-6, the J gene TRBJ1-1; tentative D call: TRBD1 (6 bases). This CDR3 is 15 amino acids long. Trimming stripped 1 base from V and 0 bases from J, with 9 bases between. The germline CDR1 and CDR2 sequences are SGHVS and FNYEAQ. DNA of the CDR3: TGTGCCAGCAGCTTAGAGGGGGGCCTGAACACTGAAGCTTTCTTT. As protein: CASSLEGGLNTEAFF.

The sample holds a few counts of this clonotype. The rearrangement uses TRBV25-1 and TRBJ2-1; TRBD1 or TRBD2 may be the D gene (7 bases each). Germline assignment: CDR1 MGHDK and CDR2 SYGVNS. The CDR3 is 15 residues long. V was pared by 5 bases and J by 3 bases, with 14 bases between. The CDR3 sequence is CASSRGDSRYNEQFF. CDR3 DNA sequence: TGTGCCAGCAGTCGGGGGGACAGCCGCTACAATGAGCAGTTCTTC.

The table lists this clonotype with a few counts. The chain couples TRBV7-9 to TRBJ2-1; 12 bases match TRBD2. With V trimmed by 2 bases and J by 0 bases, 5 bases remained unmatched. Per germline, CDR1 SEHNR and CDR2 FQNEAQ (reference sequence). The CDR3 sequence is 18 residues long. The CDR3 loop reads CASSLIGLAGISYNEQFF. The CDR3 DNA reads TGTGCCAGCAGCTTAATAGGACTAGCGGGGATCTCCTACAATGAGCAGTTCTTC.

A few counts support this clonotype. The genes are TRBV10-3 and TRBJ1-2, with D unclear. The germline CDR1 and CDR2 sequences are ENHRY and SYGVKD. The ends were cut back, 4 bases at V and 2 bases at J, with 14 bases in the middle. This CDR3 has 15 amino acids. The CDR3 DNA sequence: TGTGCCATCAGTGGACGAAAACGGGAGAACTATGGCTACACCTTC. Protein product: CAISGRKRENYGYTF.

A few counts support this clonotype. The V call is TRBV15, the J call TRBJ2-7; D is unclear. Germline CDR1 reads LNHNV; CDR2 reads YYDKDF (reference sequence). There are 12 residues in the CDR3. V gave up 0 bases and J gave up 5 bases, with 5 bases separating them. CDR3 protein: CATSRDRNEQYV. In DNA, the CDR3 is TGTGCCACCAGCAGAGATAGAAACGAGCAGTACGTC.

The chain uses TRBV14 and TRBJ1-3, with D possibly being TRBD1 (5 bases). Germline loops: CDR1 SGHDN, CDR2 FVKESK. The V gene lost 3 bases and the J gene lost 0 bases, with 18 bases spanning the gap. The CDR3 has 18 amino acids. CDR3 in DNA: TGTGCCAGCAGCCAGTGGCCGGGGCCCCAGATCTCTGGAAACACCATATATTTT. Amino acids: CASSQWPGPQISGNTIYF.

This clonotype came up a few times. The rearrangement links TRBV12-3 or TRBV12-4 to TRBJ2-2; no clear D. CDR3 length: 14 amino acids. V shed 6 bases and J shed 6 bases, with 14 bases lying between them. The CDR3 nucleotides are TGTGCCAGCAGCACCCTCGGTGCCGCCGGGGAGCTGTTTTTT. Its protein is CASSTLGAAGELFF.

In its sample, this clonotype was seen a few times. This rearrangement joins TRBV5-1 to TRBJ2-1; tentatively, D is TRBD2 (5 bases). CDR1 is SGHRS, CDR2 YFSETQ, per germline. The CDR3 consists of 16 residues. V lost 4 bases to trimming and J lost 6 bases, with 20 bases between them. The CDR3 DNA reads as TGCGCCAGCAGCCCCGGAGCGGCGGCTGTTGTCAATGAGCAGTTCTTC. Encoded protein: CASSPGAAAVVNEQFF.

The chain combines TRBV7-2 with TRBJ1-4, with D perhaps matching TRBD1 (5 bases). Trimming cost V 6 bases and J 12 bases, with 14 bases left between them. Germline CDR1 is SGHTA and CDR2 is FQGNSA. This CDR3 is 12 amino acids long. The CDR3 DNA reads as TGTGCCAGCAGTACCAGGGTCGGGGAACTGTTTTTT. It is translated as CASSTRVGELFF.

This clonotype was detected many times. The J gene is TRBJ1-5, the V gene TRBV23-1; 10 nucleotides match TRBD1. TRBV23-1 is an open reading frame whose function is uncertain. Trimming took 6 bases from V and 1 from J; bases not matched to a gene: 9. This CDR3 spans 17 amino acids. The CDR3 sequence: CASSPSQGQGSNQPQHF. CDR3 sequence (DNA): TGCGCCAGCAGCCCCTCACAGGGACAGGGGAGCAATCAGCCCCAGCATTTT.

This clonotype was found a few times. The chain recombines TRBV7-9 with TRBJ2-3; D is unresolved. Germline lookup yields CDR1 SEHNR and CDR2 FQNEAQ (reference sequence). V lost 10 bases, J lost 4 bases, and 6 bases lay in between. This CDR3 region has 10 residues. CDR3 in amino acids: CAMLPDTQYF. As DNA, the CDR3 is TGTGCCATGCTACCAGATACGCAGTATTTT.